The T cell receptor (beta chain) described here comes from a study of blood T cell repertoires in COVID-19. Study at large: Both acute and convalescent COVID-19 samples were obtained from the United States, Italy and Spain. T cells, B-cell-depleted T cells, or PBMCs supplied cDNA or gDNA.

The CDR3 has 16 amino acids. V dropped 5 bases and J dropped 5; count of bases not matched to a gene: 8. Germline V lookup: CDR1 LNHDA, CDR2 SQIVND (reference sequence). Per the original methods: Estimates of nucleated cell counts were drawn from the amplification of reference gene primers. The table came from immunoSEQ multiplex PCR; TCRdb's copy has only in-frame clones and leaves some out. That table gives V, J and clone size, and the DNA gave D and trimming. This table holds approximately 500,000 clones, roughly 89% found once. A Seattle source enrolled patients during active infection and followed them longitudinally.

The sample comprised peripheral blood. The genes are TRBV19 and TRBJ2-5, with 13 bases lining up with TRBD2. This sequence originates from a man younger than 30 with COVID-19, enrolled during active disease. DNA of the CDR3: TGTGCCAGTAGTCCCCGGACTAGCGGGAGATTGGAGACCCAGTACTTC. It specifies CASSPRTSGRLETQYF.